These T cell receptor beta chains were read from a single sample in a study of blood T cell repertoires in COVID-19. The table came from immunoSEQ multiplex PCR; TCRdb's copy has only in-frame clones and leaves some out. The table records roughly 120,000 clones, more than 70% of them present only once. Sequenced sample: peripheral blood. The receptor set was obtained from a human donor in a cohort sampled during active COVID-19. Each CDR3 is given with its conserved first and last residue. The D gene is left open where the match is weak. Clone size is given for some rows only: seen once, a few or many times, or a class if the clone is expanded.

V: TRBV7-7
J: TRBJ2-7
D: -
size: -
CDR3: CASSLGHISSYEQYF
DNA: TGTGCTAGCAGCTTAGGACACATATCCTCCTACGAGCAGTACTTC

V: TRBV19
J: TRBJ1-3
D: -
size: -
CDR3: CASSAGTTGNTIYF
DNA: TGTGCCAGTAGTGCCGGGACAACTGGAAACACCATATATTTT

V: TRBV18
J: TRBJ2-7
D: TRBD2
size: -
CDR3: CASSQLAGSAHEQYF
DNA: TGTGCCAGCTCACAATTAGCGGGATCAGCCCACGAGCAGTACTTC

V: TRBV29-1
J: TRBJ1-5
D: -
size: -
CDR3: CSGKAGDNQPQHF
DNA: TGCAGCGGAAAGGCGGGGGACAATCAGCCCCAGCATTTT

V: TRBV5-1
J: TRBJ1-2
D: TRBD1
size: few
CDR3: CASSLAGTEAHGYTF
DNA: TGCGCCAGCAGCTTGGCCGGGACAGAAGCGCATGGCTACACCTTC

V: TRBV29-1
J: TRBJ2-7
D: TRBD2
size: -
CDR3: CSVGISSGRAYEQYF
DNA: TGCAGCGTCGGAATTTCTAGCGGGAGGGCCTACGAGCAGTACTTC

V: TRBV28
J: TRBJ1-4
D: -
size: -
CDR3: CASSPRRRGGEGEKLFF
DNA: TGTGCCAGCAGCCCCAGGCGAAGAGGGGGGGAAGGTGAAAAACTGTTTTTT

V: TRBV9
J: TRBJ2-1
D: TRBD2
size: -
CDR3: CASSASGGAYNEQFF
DNA: TGTGCCAGCAGCGCTAGCGGGGGGGCCTACAATGAGCAGTTCTTC

V: TRBV5-4
J: TRBJ2-1
D: -
size: once
CDR3: CASSFGPGANEQFF
DNA: TGTGCCAGCAGCTTCGGCCCGGGAGCCAATGAGCAGTTCTTC

V: TRBV24-1
J: TRBJ2-7
D: -
size: -
CDR3: CATSPNTGSENPYEQYF
DNA: TGTGCCACCAGTCCGAACACAGGGTCAGAGAATCCATACGAGCAGTACTTC

V: TRBV7-6
J: TRBJ1-2
D: -
size: -
CDR3: CASSPQDTANYGYTF
DNA: TGTGCCAGCAGCCCACAGGACACGGCTAACTATGGCTACACCTTC

V: TRBV7-8
J: TRBJ2-6
D: -
size: once
CDR3: CASSLLTSGANVLTF
DNA: TGTGCCAGCAGCCTTTTGACTTCTGGGGCCAACGTCCTGACTTTC

V: TRBV6-6
J: TRBJ1-2
D: TRBD1
size: few
CDR3: CASSPRQGRHGYTF
DNA: TGTGCCAGCAGTCCCCGACAGGGACGTCATGGCTACACCTTC

V: TRBV3-1/TRBV3-2
J: TRBJ2-7
D: -
size: -
CDR3: CASSQNSYEQYF
DNA: TGTGCCAGCAGCCAAAACAGCTACGAGCAGTACTTC

V: TRBV20-1
J: TRBJ2-7
D: TRBD2
size: -
CDR3: CSASVQTSARYEQYF
DNA: TGCAGTGCTAGTGTCCAGACTAGCGCCCGCTACGAGCAGTACTTC

V: TRBV6-1
J: TRBJ2-2
D: -
size: few
CDR3: CASSDRDTGELFF
DNA: TGTGCCAGCAGTGACAGGGACACCGGGGAGCTGTTTTTT

V: TRBV5-4
J: TRBJ1-2
D: TRBD1
size: -
CDR3: CASSLLGTDANYGYTF
DNA: TGTGCCAGCAGCTTGTTGGGGACAGATGCTAACTATGGCTACACCTTC

V: TRBV7-6
J: TRBJ2-1
D: TRBD1
size: -
CDR3: CASSSDRGSYNEQFF
DNA: TGTGCCAGCAGCTCGGACAGGGGGAGTTACAATGAGCAGTTCTTC

V: TRBV28
J: TRBJ2-7
D: -
size: -
CDR3: CASSLGLFPYEQYF
DNA: TGTGCCAGCAGTTTGGGGCTTTTTCCCTACGAGCAGTACTTC

V: TRBV6-6
J: TRBJ2-7
D: -
size: -
CDR3: CASSPLGGYEQYF
DNA: TGTGCCAGCAGTCCACTAGGGGGATACGAGCAGTACTTC

V: TRBV2
J: TRBJ2-2
D: -
size: -
CDR3: CASSEIAVVEELFF
DNA: TGTGCCAGCAGTGAAATTGCTGTGGTAGAGGAGCTGTTTTTT

V: TRBV6-1
J: TRBJ2-1
D: -
size: -
CDR3: CASSEAWVLAGAFYNEQFF
DNA: TGTGCCAGCAGTGAAGCCTGGGTATTGGCAGGGGCATTTTACAATGAGCAGTTCTTC

V: TRBV5-1
J: TRBJ2-7
D: TRBD2
size: -
CDR3: CASRGLAEMAYEQYF
DNA: TGCGCCAGCAGGGGACTAGCGGAGATGGCCTACGAGCAGTACTTC